The T cell receptor (beta chain) under discussion was sequenced for a study of graft-versus-host responses after intestinal transplantation. Study as a whole: All recipients were given anti-thymocyte globulin induction, and tacrolimus and steroids were then administered for about three years.

Findings and limits, study-wide: Graft-versus-host to host-versus-graft clonal ratios in allografts were high in patients with graft-donor T cell macrochimerism.

Libraries were prepared by immunoSEQ multiplex PCR; TCRdb keeps only in-frame clonotypes and omits some of them. The data contain over 100,000 clones, approximately 95% of them seen just once; the ten biggest clones take up more than 2.5%. The V gene lost 1 base and the J gene lost 3 bases, with 7 bases spanning the gap. CDR1 is MGHRA, CDR2 YSYEKL, per germline. The CDR3 is made up of 13 amino acids. This clone was counted once. No antigen is known for it. Specimen: unstimulated CD8+ T cells sorted from spleen or lymph node cells, collected before intestinal transplant. The clonotype was recovered from a human donor who received an intestinal transplant. This chain joins TRBV4-1 and TRBJ2-7; D gene uncertain. CDR3 DNA sequence: TGCGCCAGCAGCCAAGGGTACAGCTACGAGCAGTACTTC. Its protein product is CASSQGYSYEQYF.